Sequencing of this T cell receptor (beta chain) was carried out in a study of identical twins. TCRdb reanalysed the 5' RACE reads using MiXCR and keeps one entry per CDR3 protein. Of about 920,000 distinct CDR3 sequences in the sample, about 12% are singletons; the top ten hold under 2%. The CDR3 totals 14 residues. The germline CDR1 and CDR2 sequences are MNHNS and SASEGT. Trimming took 6 bases from V and 4 from J; bases not matched to a gene: 7. There are a few counts of this clonotype. This sample also belongs to another study, concerning yellow fever vaccine responses in identical twins.

The sequence was collected from a woman in her late teens or twenties in good health. The rearrangement uses TRBV6-1 and TRBJ1-1, with 8 bases that match TRBD1. Sequencing was performed on PBMCs. CDR3 amino acids: CASSRRGPFTEAFF. CDR3 bases: TGTGCCAGCAGCCGCAGGGGGCCGTTCACTGAAGCTTTCTTT.